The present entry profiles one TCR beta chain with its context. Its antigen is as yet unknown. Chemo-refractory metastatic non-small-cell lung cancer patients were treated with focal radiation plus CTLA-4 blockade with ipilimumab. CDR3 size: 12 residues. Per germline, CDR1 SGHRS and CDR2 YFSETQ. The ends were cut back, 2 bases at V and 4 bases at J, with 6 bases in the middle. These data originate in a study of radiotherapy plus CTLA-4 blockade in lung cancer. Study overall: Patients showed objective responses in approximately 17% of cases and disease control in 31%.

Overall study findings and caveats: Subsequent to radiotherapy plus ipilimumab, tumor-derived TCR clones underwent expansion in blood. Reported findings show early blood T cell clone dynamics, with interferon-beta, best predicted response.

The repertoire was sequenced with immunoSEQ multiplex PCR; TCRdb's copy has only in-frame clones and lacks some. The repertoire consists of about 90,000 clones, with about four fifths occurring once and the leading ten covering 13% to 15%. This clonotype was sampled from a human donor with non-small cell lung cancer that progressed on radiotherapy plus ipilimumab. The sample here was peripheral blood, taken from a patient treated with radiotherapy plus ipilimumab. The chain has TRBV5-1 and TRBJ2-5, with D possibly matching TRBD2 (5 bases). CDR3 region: CASSLRGETQYF. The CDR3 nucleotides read TGCGCCAGCAGCTTACGGGGAGAGACCCAGTACTTC.